Below are 14 T cell receptor beta chains sequenced from a single sample in a study of ipilimumab plus nivolumab after autologous stem cell transplantation. The method was immunoSEQ multiplex PCR; TCRdb's version includes in-frame clones alone and lacks a portion of them. The sample has 15,000 to 20,000 clones, about 81% seen once. This material consisted of PBMCs, taken in a trial of ipilimumab plus nivolumab as post-transplant consolidation. The source of these receptors is a male donor with diffuse large B-cell lymphoma.

V and J are TRBV5-4 and TRBJ2-7; D tentatively reads TRBD1 or TRBD2 (5 bases each). The CDR3 has 12 amino acids. Per germline, CDR1 SGHNT and CDR2 YYREEE (reference sequence). V was cut by 2 bases and J by 5 bases, with 8 bases left in between. This chain's CDR3 is CASSFGTHEQYF. The DNA of the CDR3 is TGTGCCAGCAGCTTTGGGACCCACGAGCAGTACTTC.

The gene calls are TRBV6-1 and TRBJ2-3, with unresolved D. Looked up from germline, CDR1 is MNHNS and CDR2 is SASEGT. Trimming left V 3 bases short and J 0 bases short, with 4 bases between. This CDR3 has 13 residues. This CDR3 reads CASSDLSTDTQYF. As DNA, the CDR3 is TGTGCCAGCAGTGACTTGAGCACAGATACGCAGTATTTT.

This chain uses TRBV6-1 with TRBJ2-7; D is perhaps TRBD1 or TRBD2 (5 bases each). Trimming cost V 3 bases and J 2 bases, with 14 bases left between them. CDR1 is MNHNS and CDR2 is SASEGT in the germline V gene. There are 15 residues in the CDR3. The CDR3 sequence is CASSEGWGTTYEQYF. Written as DNA, the CDR3 is TGTGCCAGCAGTGAGGGGTGGGGGACCACCTACGAGCAGTACTTC.

The genes are TRBV5-6 and TRBJ1-5; D gene uncertain. This CDR3 has 16 residues. The V and J ends lost 4 bases and 4 bases respectively, with 18 bases between them. Germline V CDR1 and CDR2: SGHDT, YYEEEE. The CDR3 region has the DNA TGTGCCAGCAGCCCCAGTTCCGGACGGTGGAATCAGCCCCAGCATTTT. Encoded protein: CASSPSSGRWNQPQHF.

The chain has TRBV6-5 and TRBJ1-2; TRBD1 agrees at 7 bases. Per germline, CDR1 MNHEY and CDR2 SVGAGI. V lost 5 bases, J lost 9 bases, and 6 bases stayed unmatched. The CDR3 sequence is 12 residues long. The CDR3 loop is CASSGPTGSYTF. CDR3 DNA sequence: TGTGCCAGCAGTGGGCCGACAGGGAGCTACACCTTC.

This clone was counted between two and nine times. This chain links TRBV18 with TRBJ1-5, with D possibly being TRBD1 (5 bases). The CDR3 contains 16 residues. V was shortened by 6 bases and J by 4 bases, with 19 bases between the two germline ends. The germline V gene encodes CDR1 KGHSH and CDR2 LQKENI. This CDR3 is CASSYLGAGGNQPQHF. In nucleotides, the CDR3 is TGTGCCAGCTCCTATTTGGGAGCTGGGGGGAATCAGCCCCAGCATTTT.

This chain connects TRBV2 to TRBJ2-1; D remains ambiguous. This CDR3 spans 13 amino acids. The germline CDR1 and CDR2 sequences are SNHLY and FYNNEI. Trimming shortened V by 6 bases and J by 3 bases, and 9 bases separated the two germline ends. CDR3: CASRWVIYNEQFF. DNA of the CDR3: TGTGCCAGCAGATGGGTAATCTACAATGAGCAGTTCTTC.

J is TRBJ2-1 and V is TRBV7-9; 7 nucleotides line up with TRBD1. Unmatched junction bases numbered 11, after V lost 1 base and J lost 2 bases. The CDR3 has 18 residues. Germline V CDR1 and CDR2: SEHNR, FQNEAQ (reference sequence). The CDR3 DNA reads as TGTGCCAGCAGCTTAGACGTTTCTGGGACAGCGGCCTACAATGAGCAGTTCTTC. Translated: CASSLDVSGTAAYNEQFF.

The chain is built from TRBV6-5 and TRBJ1-6; 9 bases align to TRBD1. The CDR3 totals 14 residues. CDR1 and CDR2 (germline): MNHEY, SVGAGI. The ends lost 2 bases at V and 7 bases at J; junction bases unmatched: 0. The CDR3 nucleotides read TGTGCCAGCAGTTACACAGGGGGCAATTCACCCCTCCACTTT. It is translated as CASSYTGGNSPLHF.

Notes on this clone: A much larger clone differs from this one at a single base, so this may be a read error. V gene TRBV4-3 combines with J gene TRBJ2-7; D gene ambiguous. The CDR3 has 15 amino acids. Per the germline V gene, CDR1 is LGHNA and CDR2 is YSLEER. CDR3 sequence (DNA): TGCGCCAACAGCCCCGGACGGTTCCTTTTGTACGAGCAGTACTTC. It specifies CANSPGRFLLYEQYF.

The chain recombines TRBV6-5 with TRBJ1-1, with TRBD1 matching 8 bases. V lost 8 bases and J lost 4; bases outside the gene matches: 6. The V gene's germline CDR1 is MNHEY and CDR2 SVGAGI. The CDR3 has 13 residues. This chain's CDR3 is CASAGQDSTEAFF. Here the CDR3 DNA reads TGTGCCAGCGCGGGACAGGATTCCACTGAAGCTTTCTTT.

The V call is TRBV10-2, the J call TRBJ2-2; 8 nucleotides match TRBD2. With 5 bases clipped from V and 0 bases from J, the junction kept 5 bases outside the gene matches. CDR3 length: 16 residues. Germline CDR1 WSHSY, CDR2 SAAADI. The CDR3 bases are TGCGCCAGCAGTTGGTATAGCGGGACGAACACCGGGGAGCTGTTTTTT. Protein: CASSWYSGTNTGELFF.

This rearrangement joins TRBV9 to TRBJ2-1; TRBD2 matches at 7 bases. This CDR3 spans 15 amino acids. Germline lookup yields CDR1 SGDLS and CDR2 YYNGEE. J lost 7 bases, V lost 0 bases, and 7 bases had no gene match. CDR3: CASSVDGEGRNEQFF. CDR3 sequence (DNA): TGTGCCAGCAGCGTAGACGGGGAGGGCCGGAATGAGCAGTTCTTC. Drawing the rest from reference TRBV9 and TRBJ2-1, the complete variable domain is DSGVTQTPKHLITATGQRVTLRCSPRSGDLSVYWYQQSLDQGLQFLIQYYNGEERAKGNILERFSAQQFPDLHSELNLSSLELGDSALYFCASSVDGEGRNEQFFGPGTRLTVL.

The gene calls are TRBV4-1 and TRBJ2-5; tentative D call: TRBD2 (6 bases). Deletions cut 0 bases from V and 5 bases from J, with 10 bases between. CDR3 size: 14 residues. Germline lookup yields CDR1 MGHRA and CDR2 YSYEKL. CDR3 in amino acids: CASSQDFREETQYF. CDR3 in DNA: TGCGCCAGCAGCCAAGATTTTCGGGAGGAGACCCAGTACTTC.